This TCR beta chain was recorded in a study of beta chain bispecific antibodies for T cell cancers. Study-wide findings and caveats: Normal T cells contributed less of the targeted TRBV signal than the leukemia cells did.

This clonotype was observed at least ten times. What it recognizes is unknown. Expansion lasted 3 days, with either anti-CD3 antibody OKT3 or CD3/CD28 beads. This CDR3 is 16 amino acids long. The germline V and J ends were trimmed by 6 bases and 5 bases, with 22 bases remaining between them. Germline CDR1 SNHLY, CDR2 FYNNEI. TCRdb passed the 5' RACE reads through MiXCR, listing each CDR3 protein once. The sample contains 8,000 to 9,000 distinct CDR3 sequences, approximately 2.2% of which appear only once. This specimen was T cells from a healthy donor cultured with Jurkat leukemia cells, taken from a culture containing an anti-CD19 bispecific antibody. The clonotype comes from a human donor in good health. Some clones in this sample may be carry-over from other donors' samples. V is TRBV2 and J is TRBJ2-5; the D gene is possibly TRBD2 (6 bases). The CDR3 here is CASSPDKQGGGETQYF. Here the CDR3 DNA reads TGTGCCAGCAGCCCCGACAAGCAGGGTGGAGGGGAGACCCAGTACTTC. Full variable domain (missing parts from reference TRBV2 and TRBJ2-5): EPEVTQTPSHQVTQMGQEVILRCVPISNHLYFYWYRQILGQKVEFLVSFYNNEISEKSEIFDDQFSVERPDGSNFTLKIRSTKLEDSAMYFCASSPDKQGGGETQYFGPGTRLLVL.